The 7 T cell receptor beta chains presented below share a single source sample, sequenced in a study of cytomegalovirus exposure and HLA in healthy donors. The PCR contained 60 Vbeta and 13 Jbeta primers. TCRdb keeps only in-frame clones here, not all; method: immunoSEQ multiplex PCR. The sample has under 130,000 clones; around 79% are singletons. Sequenced: PBMCs. Source of these receptors: a woman between 40 and 50 years old in good health and CMV-seronegative.

V gene TRBV19 combines with J gene TRBJ2-1; D perhaps matches TRBD1 (5 bases). Germline CDR1 and CDR2: LNHDA and SQIVND (reference sequence). V was pared by 6 bases and J by 4 bases, with 16 bases between. CDR3 size: 15 residues. Here the CDR3 reads CASRARQNLYNEQFF. CDR3 nucleotides: TGTGCCAGTAGGGCCCGACAGAACCTTTACAATGAGCAGTTCTTC.

The genes are TRBV2 and TRBJ2-3; TRBD1 aligns across 7 bases. The CDR3 has 15 residues. V shed 7 bases, J shed 5 bases, and the junction held 12 bases outside the gene matches. The germline V gene encodes CDR1 SNHLY and CDR2 FYNNEI. The CDR3 DNA reads as TGTGCCAGCACCCCGAGAGGGGGCCAGGGAGATACGCAGTATTTT. It codes for CASTPRGGQGDTQYF.

The chain combines TRBV10-3 with TRBJ2-1; possible D gene TRBD1, 6 bases. The V gene's germline CDR1 is ENHRY and CDR2 SYGVKD. CDR3 length: 13 residues. V lost 3 bases and J 7 bases, leaving 10 bases between the germline ends. DNA of the CDR3: TGTGCCATCAGTGATTACAGGGATAATGAGCAGTTCTTC. It encodes CAISDYRDNEQFF.

V and J are TRBV19 and TRBJ1-2, with D perhaps TRBD1 (6 bases). CDR3 size: 17 residues. CDR1 is LNHDA, CDR2 SQIVND, per germline (reference sequence). The V end was cut by 6 bases, the J end by 5 bases, with 25 bases between. This CDR3 reads CASSRPTWGQFGYGYTF. The CDR3 region has the DNA TGTGCCAGTAGCCGACCGACATGGGGGCAGTTTGGGTATGGCTACACCTTC.

This sequence joins TRBV4-1 and TRBJ1-3, with a possible D match to TRBD1 (6 bases). CDR3 size: 15 residues. Germline CDR1 MGHRA, CDR2 YSYEKL. With 2 bases removed from V and 0 bases from J, the gap between germline ends came to 8 bases. Here the CDR3 reads CASSQTGSSGNTIYF. CDR3 DNA sequence: TGCGCCAGCAGCCAAACAGGGAGCTCTGGAAACACCATATATTTT.

A few counts support this clone. The CDR3 nucleotides are TGCGCCAGCAGCTTACAAAGCGGGGGGGCGGTTGAGCAGTTCTTC. It yields the protein CASSLQSGGAVEQFF. V usage is TRBV5-1 and J usage is TRBJ2-1, with 10 nucleotides matching TRBD2. The CDR3 extends over 15 amino acids. Germline V gene sequence: CDR1 SGHRS, CDR2 YFSETQ. V trimming: 2 bases; J trimming: 9 bases; junction bases outside the gene matches: 8.

This clone appeared once. V and J are TRBV11-2 and TRBJ2-1; tentatively, D is TRBD1 (5 bases). V was shortened by 3 bases and J by 3 bases, with 15 bases between the two germline ends. Germline lookup yields CDR1 SGHAT and CDR2 FQNNGV. This CDR3 spans 16 amino acids. Written as DNA, the CDR3 is TGTGCCAGCAGCTTGGAAGGGGTCTCTTACTACAATGAGCAGTTCTTC. Translating gives CASSLEGVSYYNEQFF.